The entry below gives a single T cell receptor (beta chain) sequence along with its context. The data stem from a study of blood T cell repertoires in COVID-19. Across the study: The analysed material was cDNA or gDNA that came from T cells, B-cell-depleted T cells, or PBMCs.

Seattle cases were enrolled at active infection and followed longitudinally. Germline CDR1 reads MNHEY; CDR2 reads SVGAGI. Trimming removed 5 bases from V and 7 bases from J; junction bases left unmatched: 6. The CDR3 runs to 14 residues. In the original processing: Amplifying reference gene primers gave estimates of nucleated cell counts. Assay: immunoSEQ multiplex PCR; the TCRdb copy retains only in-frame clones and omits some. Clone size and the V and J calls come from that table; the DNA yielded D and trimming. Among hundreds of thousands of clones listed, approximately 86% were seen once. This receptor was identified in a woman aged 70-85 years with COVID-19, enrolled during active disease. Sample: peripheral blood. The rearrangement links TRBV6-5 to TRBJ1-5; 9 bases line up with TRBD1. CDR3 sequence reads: CASSQIDRGQPQHF. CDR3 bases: TGTGCCAGCAGTCAGATAGACAGGGGGCAGCCCCAGCATTTT.